Each of the 21 T cell receptor beta chains below was sequenced from the same sample in a study of Ad26.COV2.S vaccination and SARS-CoV-2 variants. Treatment described: roughly 19 received Ad26.COV2.S at low or high dose, single or two shots; about 5 received placebo; per-sample allocation not given. Samples were taken on day 63 after the first vaccine or placebo injection. Clones were sequenced by immunoSEQ multiplex PCR, and TCRdb holds only the in-frame ones, with some missing. The sample consists of 380,000 or so clones, about four fifths of them appearing once. The sample consisted of peripheral blood, taken in a trial of Ad26.COV2.S vaccine versus placebo. The receptors shown here come from a person between 18 and 60 years old who received the Ad26.COV2.S COVID-19 vaccine or a placebo.

V is TRBV2 and J is TRBJ1-1; no reliable D call. The CDR3 runs to 16 residues. With 6 bases removed from V and 5 bases from J, the gap between germline ends came to 22 bases. Germline V gene sequence: CDR1 SNHLY, CDR2 FYNNEI. The CDR3 loop reads CASSDPVGKFGTEAFF. CDR3 nucleotide sequence: TGTGCCAGCAGCGACCCCGTCGGTAAATTTGGGACTGAAGCTTTCTTT.

The V call is TRBV6-5, the J call TRBJ1-1; D possibly corresponds to TRBD1 (6 bases). V shed 6 bases and J shed 8 bases, with 19 bases lying between them. The CDR3 runs to 14 residues. The germline V gene has CDR1 MNHEY and CDR2 SVGAGI. This CDR3 is CASRDGRTVDEAFF. The CDR3 nucleotides read TGTGCCAGCAGGGATGGAAGGACAGTCGACGAAGCTTTCTTT.

In its sample, this clone was seen once. The chain carries TRBV30 and TRBJ1-1; 7 bases are a match to TRBD1. V was clipped by 8 bases and J by 4 bases; unmatched bases: 10. Germline lookup yields CDR1 GTSNPN and CDR2 SVGIG (reference sequence). The CDR3 extends over 13 amino acids. The DNA of the CDR3 is TGTGCCGGCCACCGGTCAGGGGGCACTGAAGCTTTCTTT. Its translation: CAGHRSGGTEAFF. The variable domain in full, with the rest retrieved from reference TRBV30 and TRBJ1-1, is SQTIHQWPATLVQPVGSPLSLECTVEGTSNPNLYWYRQAAGRGLQLLFYSVGIGQISSEVPQNLSASRPQDRQFILSSKKLLLSDSGFYLCAGHRSGGTEAFFGQGTRLTVV.

The rearrangement uses TRBV5-1 and TRBJ1-2; 8 bases are a match to TRBD1. The CDR3 totals 14 residues. V was clipped by 2 bases and J by 9 bases; unmatched bases: 9. Germline CDR1 and CDR2: SGHRS and YFSETQ. CDR3 sequence reads: CASSLGTGSESYTF. CDR3 nucleotide sequence: TGCGCCAGCAGCTTAGGGACAGGCTCGGAGAGCTACACCTTC. The whole variable domain, filled in from reference TRBV5-1 and TRBJ1-2, reads KAGVTQTPRYLIKTRGQQVTLSCSPISGHRSVSWYQQTPGQGLQFLFEYFSETQRNKGNFPGRFSGRQFSNSRSEMNVSTLELGDSALYLCASSLGTGSESYTFGSGTRLTVV.

The chain combines TRBV13 with TRBJ2-7, with 14 bases that match TRBD2. The CDR3 consists of 18 residues. The V and J ends lost 6 bases and 3 bases, in that order; junction bases with no gene match: 13. Germline CDR1 PRHDT, CDR2 FYEKMQ (reference sequence). CDR3 DNA: TGTGCCAGCAGTCGCCGACTAGCGGGGGGGAAAAATTTCTACGAGCAGTACTTC. Translating gives CASSRRLAGGKNFYEQYF.

The V call is TRBV5-6, the J call TRBJ1-1, with a tentative D call TRBD1 (5 bases). The CDR3 loop spans 13 amino acids. Trimming took 0 bases from V and 6 from J, leaving 9 bases between them. Germline V gene data show CDR1 as SGHDT and CDR2 as YYEEEE. The CDR3 loop reads CASSLDLGAEAFF. In DNA form, the CDR3 reads TGTGCCAGCAGCTTGGATTTGGGGGCTGAAGCTTTCTTT.

The chain is built from TRBV14 and TRBJ1-3; D uncertain. V was shortened by 1 base and J by 6 bases, with 7 bases between the two germline ends. CDR1 SGHDN and CDR2 FVKESK come from the germline V gene. This CDR3 is built from 13 residues. In DNA form, the CDR3 reads TGTGCCAGCAGCCAAGCGGCGACAAACACCATATATTTT. Translated, it gives CASSQAATNTIYF.

The V gene is TRBV11-2, the J gene TRBJ2-3; D unclear. V was clipped by 6 bases and J by 5 bases, with 21 bases between them. Germline loops: CDR1 SGHAT, CDR2 FQNNGV. This CDR3 is built from 16 residues. CDR3 protein: CASRFTDVGFGDTQYF. Written as DNA, the CDR3 is TGTGCCAGCAGGTTCACCGATGTGGGGTTCGGAGATACGCAGTATTTT.

V usage is TRBV11-1 and J usage is TRBJ1-1; D is unclear. Trimming took 5 bases from V and 1 from J, leaving 11 bases between them. The CDR3 contains 14 residues. The germline V gene encodes CDR1 SGHAT and CDR2 FQDESV (reference sequence). The CDR3 region is CASSPLEGNTEAFF. CDR3 bases: TGTGCCAGCAGCCCCTTAGAGGGGAACACTGAAGCTTTCTTT.

V is TRBV9 and J is TRBJ1-1; no clear D gene. This CDR3 has 14 amino acids. Between the trimmed V and J ends, which lost 0 bases and 3 bases, there was a span of 9 bases. CDR1 is SGDLS, CDR2 YYNGEE, per germline. Here the CDR3 reads CASSVGRRDTEAFF. The CDR3 DNA follows: TGTGCCAGCAGCGTAGGAAGAAGGGACACTGAAGCTTTCTTT.

The chain has TRBV13 and TRBJ1-1; the D is unclear. The V end lost 3 bases, the J end lost 1 base, and 12 bases lay between the germline ends. CDR3 size: 15 residues. Germline CDR1 PRHDT, CDR2 FYEKMQ (reference sequence). CDR3 DNA sequence: TGTGCCAGCAGCTTCCAGCGTGGGAGGAACACTGAAGCTTTCTTT. Protein product: CASSFQRGRNTEAFF. Filled out from reference TRBV13 and TRBJ1-1, the complete variable domain reads AAGVIQSPRHLIKEKRETATLKCYPIPRHDTVYWYQQGPGQDPQFLISFYEKMQSDKGSIPDRFSAQQFSDYHSELNMSSLELGDSALYFCASSFQRGRNTEAFFGQGTRLTVV.

This clone was recorded a few times. This sample also contains other DNA sequences that code for the same CDR3. J is TRBJ1-1 and V is TRBV30; 9 nucleotides match TRBD1. Germline loops: CDR1 GTSNPN, CDR2 SVGIG (reference sequence). Germline trimming cut 2 bases from V and 5 bases from J; bases unmatched to any gene: 3. This CDR3 contains 13 residues. The CDR3 reads CAWSRQGGTEAFF. The DNA of the CDR3 is TGTGCCTGGAGTCGACAGGGGGGGACTGAAGCTTTCTTT. The full variable domain, completed using reference TRBV30 and TRBJ1-1, is SQTIHQWPATLVQPVGSPLSLECTVEGTSNPNLYWYRQAAGRGLQLLFYSVGIGQISSEVPQNLSASRPQDRQFILSSKKLLLSDSGFYLCAWSRQGGTEAFFGQGTRLTVV.

V usage is TRBV6-5 and J usage is TRBJ2-7; D could derive from TRBD1 or TRBD2 (6 bases each). The germline CDR1 and CDR2 sequences are MNHEY and SVGAGI. The CDR3 has 14 residues. V was trimmed by 7 bases and J by 6 bases, leaving 19 bases between them. The DNA for the CDR3 is TGTGCCAGCACCCCTCAAATGGGGGGCCCCGAGCAGTACTTC. Its translation: CASTPQMGGPEQYF.

The table lists this clone with a count of one. The rearrangement joins TRBV19 to TRBJ2-7, with D perhaps TRBD1 (6 bases). In germline, CDR1 is LNHDA, CDR2 SQIVND (reference sequence). This CDR3 is 14 amino acids long. V shed 5 bases and J shed 1 base, with 12 bases lying between them. The CDR3 protein is CASSRQVTSYEQYF. CDR3 nucleotides: TGTGCCAGTAGTCGACAGGTTACTTCCTACGAGCAGTACTTC. The full variable domain, in which reference TRBV19 and TRBJ2-7 provide the parts outside the CDR3, is DGGITQSPKYLFRKEGQNVTLSCEQNLNHDAMYWYRQDPGQGLRLIYYSQIVNDFQKGDIAEGYSVSREKKESFPLTVTSAQKNPTAFYLCASSRQVTSYEQYFGPGTRLTVT.

The V call is TRBV3-1 (or the pseudogene TRBV3-2), the J call TRBJ2-4; the match to TRBD1 covers 7 bases. The length of the CDR3 is 14 residues. The ends lost 8 bases at V and 1 base at J; junction bases unmatched: 5. CDR1 LGHDT and CDR2 YNNKEL come from the germline V gene (reference sequence). CDR3 coding DNA: TGTGCCAGCGCAGGGGGACGGGCCAAAAACATTCAGTACTTC. This gives the protein CASAGGRAKNIQYF.

The rearrangement joins TRBV28 to TRBJ1-4; TRBD1 aligns across 8 bases. The CDR3 extends over 14 amino acids. The germline V gene has CDR1 MDHEN and CDR2 SYDVKM. V shed 3 bases and J 5 bases; nucleotides not matched to a gene: 2. The DNA for the CDR3 is TGTGCCAGCAGTTTCAGGGGGCAAAATGAAAAACTGTTTTTT. Amino acid sequence: CASSFRGQNEKLFF.

The chain couples TRBV7-2 to TRBJ2-7; no definite D call. The CDR3 spans 13 residues. Germline values: CDR1 SGHTA, CDR2 FQGNSA. Trimming shortened V by 5 bases and J by 1 base, and 9 bases separated the two germline ends. The CDR3 DNA is TGTGCCAGCAGCATGTCTACGTCCTACGAGCAGTACTTC. Protein: CASSMSTSYEQYF.

The chain carries TRBV9 and TRBJ2-3, with 9 bases identical to TRBD2. The CDR3 sequence is 15 residues long. V was clipped by 4 bases and J by 6 bases; unmatched bases: 9. From germline, CDR1 is SGDLS and CDR2 YYNGEE. The CDR3 protein is CASSPRGGAGDTQYF. The CDR3 bases are TGTGCCAGCAGCCCGCGCGGGGGGGCAGGGGATACGCAGTATTTT.

CDR3 coding DNA: TGCGCCAGCAGCTCTAGCGGAACCGCTAGCACAGATACGCAGTATTTT. Amino acid sequence: CASSSSGTASTDTQYF. The chain links TRBV5-1 to TRBJ2-3; 7 bases line up with TRBD2. There are 16 residues in the CDR3. The V gene end was trimmed by 3 bases and the J gene end by 0 bases; junction bases not matched to a gene: 7. Germline V gives CDR1 SGHRS, CDR2 YFSETQ.

V and J are TRBV5-1 and TRBJ1-4; maybe TRBD1 (6 bases). CDR1 is SGHRS and CDR2 is YFSETQ in the germline V gene. The CDR3 has 19 amino acids. Trimming left V 4 bases short and J 2 bases short, with 24 bases between. CDR3 bases: TGCGCCAGCAGCCCTGTTCCACCGGGGGCGGGAGGGACTAATGAAAAACTGTTTTTT. The encoded protein is CASSPVPPGAGGTNEKLFF.

This rearrangement joins TRBV11-2 to TRBJ1-6; D ambiguous. Trimming stripped 5 bases from V and 7 bases from J, with 9 bases between. The germline V gene encodes CDR1 SGHAT and CDR2 FQNNGV. The CDR3 is made up of 13 amino acids. CDR3 bases: TGTGCCAGCAGCCCCACCCCGAATTCACCCCTCCACTTT. The encoded protein is CASSPTPNSPLHF.